Below, 6 T cell receptor beta chains from the same sample are listed, as sequenced in a study of identical twins. TCRdb ran MiXCR on the 5' RACE reads and lists one entry per CDR3 protein. There are hundreds of thousands of distinct CDR3 sequences in the sample; around a sixth occur only once, and less than 15% lies in the top ten. These data are also associated with another study on T cells expressing NK-cell markers.

Sequenced: PBMCs. All receptors derive from a young woman in good health.

The chain employs TRBV4-2 and TRBJ1-1, with D possibly TRBD1 on 5 matching bases. CDR1 and CDR2 (germline): LGHNA, YNFKEQ. This CDR3 has 16 residues. V was shortened by 0 bases and J by 8 bases, with 19 bases between the two germline ends. The CDR3 DNA reads TGTGCCAGCAGCCAAGAACCCTCACTACACGGGGGGGAAGCTTTCTTT. Its translation is CASSQEPSLHGGEAFF.

This clonotype has only a few counts. The chain joins TRBV12-3 or TRBV12-4 to TRBJ1-5; possibly TRBD1 for D (6 bases). The CDR3 has 14 amino acids. V shed 5 bases and J shed 6 bases, with 14 bases lying between them. The CDR3 sequence: CASSPQGRGQPQHF. CDR3 in DNA: TGTGCCAGCAGTCCACAGGGTCGCGGTCAGCCCCAGCATTTT.

This chain joins TRBV6-2 or TRBV6-3 and TRBJ2-1, with 9 nucleotides matching TRBD2. Germline CDR1 MNHEY, CDR2 SVGEGT. With V trimmed by 8 bases and J by 5 bases, 4 bases remained unmatched. There are 13 residues in the CDR3. CDR3 coding DNA: TGTGCCAGCTCAGCGGGGGGCAACAATGAGCAGTTCTTC. Amino acids: CASSAGGNNEQFF.

This clonotype was recorded a few times. The chain combines TRBV18 with TRBJ1-1; D is perhaps TRBD1 (5 bases). The CDR3 is 13 residues long. Germline CDR1 reads KGHSH; CDR2 reads LQKENI. V gave up 5 bases and J gave up 3 bases, with 10 bases separating them. CDR3 sequence (DNA): TGTGCCAGCTCAGCAGGGTTGGACACTGAAGCTTTCTTT. Residues: CASSAGLDTEAFF.

This chain connects TRBV27 to TRBJ2-1; D uncertain. From germline, CDR1 is MNHEY and CDR2 SMNVEV (reference sequence). V was trimmed by 6 bases and J by 2 bases, leaving 14 bases between them. This CDR3 region has 15 residues. The CDR3 sequence: CASSPTRWAYNEQFF. The CDR3 DNA reads as TGTGCCAGCAGCCCCACTCGATGGGCCTACAATGAGCAGTTCTTC.

Points on this clonotype: This may stem from a read error, because a much larger clone lies one nucleotide away. The gene calls are TRBV20-1 and TRBJ2-1; possibly TRBD2 for D (6 bases). Germline V lookup: CDR1 DFQATT, CDR2 SNEGSKA (reference sequence). There are 16 residues in the CDR3. Trimming shortened V by 0 bases and J by 1 base, and 13 bases separated the two germline ends. The CDR3 region has the DNA TGCAGTGCTAGAGATCGGCTAGCGAGGTCCTACAATGAGCAGTTCTTC. Translated: CSARDRLARSYNEQFF.